This T cell receptor (beta chain) was obtained from a study of cytomegalovirus exposure and HLA in healthy donors. This clone was detected only once. Both 60 Vbeta primers and 13 Jbeta primers went into the PCR. Only in-frame clones appear in the TCRdb table, and some are missing; sequencing was by immunoSEQ multiplex PCR. Of 150,000 or so clones detected, 60% to 80% appear once; the ten largest clones hold roughly 13%. Sequenced input: PBMCs. The sequence was collected from a man aged 25 to 40 in good health and CMV-seropositive.

CDR3 in amino acids: CASNDRGYYNEQFF. DNA for the CDR3: TGTGCCAGCAATGACAGGGGCTACTACAATGAGCAGTTCTTC. The chain joins TRBV6-1 to TRBJ2-1, with 8 bases lining up with TRBD1. Germline CDR1 and CDR2: MNHNS and SASEGT. V lost 7 bases, J lost 3 bases, and 5 bases stayed unmatched. There are 14 residues in the CDR3.